Below, 29 T cell receptor beta chains from the same sample are listed, as sequenced in a study of shared T cell receptors in the human thymus. Measured with immunoSEQ multiplex PCR; TCRdb has only the in-frame clones, and not every one. The sample includes hundreds of thousands of clones, 70% to 90% seen only once; the top ten take 0.0094%. This same sample was also taken into another study, of human thymus T cells.

Source material: thymocytes. These receptors came from a boy under two years old with a congenital heart defect.

The chain couples TRBV5-8 to TRBJ1-1, with TRBD1 matching over 7 bases. V lost 4 bases to trimming and J lost 5 bases; unmatched junction nucleotides: 20. The CDR3 runs 18 residues. Germline CDR1 reads SGHTS; CDR2 reads YDEGEE. CDR3 sequence reads: CASSLRGQREGVGTEAFF. Written as DNA, the CDR3 is TGTGCCAGCAGCCTACGGGGACAGCGTGAAGGGGTGGGGACTGAAGCTTTCTTT.

This sequence joins TRBV9 and TRBJ2-1; 10 nucleotides line up with TRBD2. Losses at the gene ends were 4 bases for V and 1 base for J; bases not matched to a gene: 2. Germline loops: CDR1 SGDLS, CDR2 YYNGEE. The CDR3 consists of 15 residues. The CDR3 coding sequence is TGTGCCAGCAGCCCTAGCGGGGGATCCTACAATGAGCAGTTCTTC. Protein sequence: CASSPSGGSYNEQFF. Using reference TRBV9 and TRBJ2-1 for the parts outside the CDR3, the full variable domain is DSGVTQTPKHLITATGQRVTLRCSPRSGDLSVYWYQQSLDQGLQFLIQYYNGEERAKGNILERFSAQQFPDLHSELNLSSLELGDSALYFCASSPSGGSYNEQFFGPGTRLTVL.

The V gene is TRBV12-5, the J gene TRBJ2-5, with D perhaps TRBD1 (6 bases). With 5 bases removed from V and 2 bases from J, the gap between germline ends came to 18 bases. Germline V gene lookup returns CDR1 LGHNT and CDR2 FRNRAP. The CDR3 loop spans 16 amino acids. CDR3 nucleotides: TGTGCTAGTGGTCCAACTTTAGGGGGAACTCAAGAGACCCAGTACTTC. Translating it yields CASGPTLGGTQETQYF.

The chain carries TRBV5-6 and TRBJ2-1, with 8 bases matching TRBD1. The junction had 9 bases not matched to a gene; V was cut back by 4 bases and J by 0 bases. The CDR3 is 17 residues long. Germline V gene sequence: CDR1 SGHDT, CDR2 YYEEEE. The CDR3 sequence: CASSQLQGVASYNEQFF. Here the CDR3 DNA reads TGTGCCAGCAGCCAATTACAGGGGGTAGCCTCCTACAATGAGCAGTTCTTC. The whole variable domain, filled in from reference TRBV5-6 and TRBJ2-1, reads DAGVTQSPTHLIKTRGQQVTLRCSPKSGHDTVSWYQQALGQGPQFIFQYYEEEERQRGNFPDRFSGHQFPNYSSELNVNALLLGDSALYLCASSQLQGVASYNEQFFGPGTRLTVL.

The rearrangement joins TRBV2 to TRBJ2-5; 7 nucleotides match TRBD1. Germline loops: CDR1 SNHLY, CDR2 FYNNEI. The ends lost 7 bases at V and 3 bases at J; junction bases unmatched: 5. The CDR3 runs 13 residues. CDR3 amino acids: CASNRDRKETQYF. For the CDR3, the DNA is TGTGCCAGCAACCGGGACAGAAAAGAGACCCAGTACTTC.

The J gene is TRBJ1-5, the V gene TRBV4-1, with a tentative D call TRBD1 (5 bases). V was clipped by 0 bases and J by 7 bases, with 19 bases between them. The CDR3 has 17 residues. Germline CDR1 is MGHRA and CDR2 is YSYEKL. The CDR3 loop reads CASSQDQSSGVGQPQHF. The CDR3 region has the DNA TGCGCCAGCAGCCAAGATCAGAGTTCGGGGGTCGGGCAGCCCCAGCATTTT.

The CDR3 DNA follows: TGTGCCAGCAGCTTAGGTGCAGGCCCCGGCTACACCTTC. Amino acid sequence: CASSLGAGPGYTF. The V and J genes are TRBV7-9 and TRBJ1-2, with unresolved D. CDR1 and CDR2 from the germline V gene are SEHNR and FQNEAQ (reference sequence). The V and J ends lost 1 base and 8 bases respectively, with 11 bases between them. There are 13 residues in the CDR3.

This clone was picked up one time. The chain links TRBV5-1 to TRBJ2-1; maybe TRBD1 (6 bases). The germline CDR1 and CDR2 sequences are SGHRS and YFSETQ. The CDR3 consists of 15 residues. Trimming took off 0 bases at V and 2 bases at J, with 9 bases between the two ends. CDR3 region: CASSLGPGAYNEQFF. CDR3 coding DNA: TGCGCCAGCAGCTTGGGCCCAGGGGCCTACAATGAGCAGTTCTTC.

The chain has TRBV11-2 and TRBJ1-1; TRBD1 might be the D (6 bases). Trimming cost V 0 bases and J 0 bases, with 14 bases left between them. Germline values: CDR1 SGHAT, CDR2 FQNNGV. The CDR3 totals 17 residues. This CDR3 reads CASSLDKGERMNTEAFF. The CDR3 nucleotides are TGTGCCAGCAGCTTAGATAAGGGGGAACGAATGAACACTGAAGCTTTCTTT.

This clone was observed a few times. The chain employs TRBV5-1 and TRBJ2-1; tentative D call: TRBD2 (5 bases). Germline CDR1 is SGHRS and CDR2 is YFSETQ. Trimming removed 4 bases from V and 6 bases from J, with 14 bases in between. The CDR3 length is 14 residues. CDR3 loop: CASSRGLRSNEQFF. CDR3 bases: TGCGCCAGCAGCCGAGGGTTGAGAAGCAATGAGCAGTTCTTC.

The chain carries TRBV25-1 and TRBJ1-6; a possible D gene is TRBD1 (5 bases). Germline CDR1 reads MGHDK; CDR2 reads SYGVNS. This CDR3 has 15 residues. V lost 4 bases, J lost 6 bases, and 13 bases lay in between. CDR3: CASSVRQLGNSPLHF. For the CDR3, the DNA is TGTGCCAGCAGTGTTAGACAGCTAGGTAATTCACCCCTCCACTTT.

J is TRBJ2-6 and V is TRBV4-3; 9 positions agree with TRBD1. Germline CDR1 reads LGHNA; CDR2 reads YSLEER. V shed 4 bases and J 2 bases; nucleotides not matched to a gene: 15. The CDR3 contains 20 residues. The CDR3 here is CASSLAGTGSHGPGANVLTF. The CDR3 DNA sequence: TGCGCCAGCAGCCTCGCCGGGACAGGGTCTCACGGTCCTGGGGCCAACGTCCTGACTTTC.

This clone has a single count. V gene TRBV5-1 combines with J gene TRBJ2-1, with D perhaps TRBD2 (6 bases). CDR3 length: 15 amino acids. Germline V gene sequence: CDR1 SGHRS, CDR2 YFSETQ. The V and J ends lost 4 bases and 7 bases respectively, with 18 bases between them. The CDR3 DNA is TGCGCCAGCAGCAGCCCGAACCTACTAGCAAATGAGCAGTTCTTC. This gives the protein CASSSPNLLANEQFF.

This rearrangement joins TRBV18 to TRBJ2-7; weak D call: TRBD1 (6 bases). V lost 5 bases, J lost 3 bases, and 11 bases lay in between. CDR1 is KGHSH, CDR2 LQKENI, per germline. The CDR3 is 13 residues long. CDR3 sequence (DNA): TGTGCCAGCTCATCCGGGACAATCTACGAGCAGTACTTC. This sequence encodes CASSSGTIYEQYF.

The gene calls are TRBV28 and TRBJ2-7, with a tentative D call TRBD1 (5 bases). The V end was cut by 3 bases, the J end by 2 bases, with 14 bases between. CDR1 and CDR2 from the germline V gene are MDHEN and SYDVKM. CDR3 size: 15 residues. CDR3 DNA: TGTGCCAGCAGTTTCGGGCAGGGCGCAGCCTACGAGCAGTACTTC. The encoded protein is CASSFGQGAAYEQYF.

The chain joins TRBV10-3 to TRBJ2-7; maybe TRBD2 (5 bases). The CDR3 is made up of 14 amino acids. V was clipped by 10 bases and J by 0 bases, with 16 bases between them. CDR1 ENHRY and CDR2 SYGVKD come from the germline V gene. In nucleotides, the CDR3 is TGTGCCAGCAAAATAGCGCCATGCTCCTACGAGCAGTACTTC. Its protein product is CASKIAPCSYEQYF.

The chain is built from TRBV6-1 and TRBJ1-1; 7 bases align to TRBD1. This CDR3 has 12 amino acids. V was clipped by 8 bases and J by 6 bases; unmatched bases: 6. Germline V gives CDR1 MNHNS, CDR2 SASEGT. CDR3 residues: CASDTGAAEAFF. Written as DNA, the CDR3 is TGTGCCAGCGATACAGGGGCCGCTGAAGCTTTCTTT.

The chain is built from TRBV29-1 and TRBJ2-3; 8 nucleotides line up with TRBD2. Germline CDR1 SQVTM, CDR2 ANQGSEA. This CDR3 has 14 residues. V shed 7 bases, J shed 4 bases, and the junction held 10 bases outside the gene matches. The CDR3 DNA reads TGCAGCGCTTCTCGGAGCGGGAGACCAGATACGCAGTATTTT. It translates to CSASRSGRPDTQYF.

J is TRBJ1-6 and V is TRBV30; tentative D call: TRBD1 (6 bases). The CDR3 contains 10 residues. In germline, CDR1 is GTSNPN, CDR2 SVGIG (reference sequence). Trimming took 1 base from V and 17 from J, leaving 9 bases between them. This CDR3 reads CAWSGGGFHF. The CDR3 coding sequence is TGTGCCTGGAGTGGTGGGGGCTTCCACTTT. Full variable domain (missing parts from reference TRBV30 and TRBJ1-6): SQTIHQWPATLVQPVGSPLSLECTVEGTSNPNLYWYRQAAGRGLQLLFYSVGIGQISSEVPQNLSASRPQDRQFILSSKKLLLSDSGFYLCAWSGGGFHFGNGTRLTVT.

The chain links TRBV7-2 to TRBJ2-1, with 11 bases fitting TRBD2. V was pared by 2 bases and J by 3 bases, with 3 bases of the junction left unmatched. Germline loops: CDR1 SGHTA, CDR2 FQGNSA. This CDR3 has 16 amino acids. This chain's CDR3 is CASSLLAGGRYNEQFF. The CDR3 coding sequence is TGTGCCAGCAGCTTACTAGCGGGAGGACGCTACAATGAGCAGTTCTTC.

V and J are TRBV10-3 and TRBJ2-3; D is unclear. Trimming stripped 11 bases from V and 6 bases from J, with 12 bases between. The CDR3 runs 11 residues. Germline assignment: CDR1 ENHRY and CDR2 SYGVKD. The DNA for the CDR3 is TGTGCCGCCGATCTCAGGGATACGCAGTATTTT. This gives the protein CAADLRDTQYF.

The rearrangement joins TRBV15 to TRBJ2-1, with TRBD2 matching 13 bases. V lost 4 bases to trimming and J lost 0 bases; unmatched junction nucleotides: 12. Germline V gives CDR1 LNHNV, CDR2 YYDKDF (reference sequence). The CDR3 runs 20 residues. In DNA, the CDR3 is TGTGCCACCAGCACCTGGGGACTAGCGGGGTTCACGAGCTCCTACAATGAGCAGTTCTTC. This codes for CATSTWGLAGFTSSYNEQFF.

This clone was detected only a few times. V is TRBV6-1 and J is TRBJ1-3, with D possibly matching TRBD1 (6 bases). The V gene lost 6 bases and the J gene lost 2 bases, with 8 bases spanning the gap. CDR1 and CDR2 from the germline V gene are MNHNS and SASEGT. This CDR3 is built from 13 residues. The CDR3 loop is CASRDRTGNTIYF. The CDR3 nucleotides read TGTGCCAGCAGAGACAGGACTGGAAACACCATATATTTT.

The rearrangement uses TRBV6-1 and TRBJ1-1; D gene ambiguous. Trimming removed 1 base at V and 0 bases at J, with 6 bases between. Germline values: CDR1 MNHNS, CDR2 SASEGT. This CDR3 comprises 14 residues. In nucleotides, the CDR3 is TGTGCCAGCAGTGAAGTAATGTTGAACACTGAAGCTTTCTTT. Translation: CASSEVMLNTEAFF.

CDR3 nucleotide sequence: TGTGCCAGCAGCTTAGACCCGGGACATCGGGGCTACGAGCAGTACTTC. It yields the protein CASSLDPGHRGYEQYF. The chain uses TRBV11-3 and TRBJ2-7; tentatively, D is TRBD1 (6 bases). The CDR3 totals 16 residues. Germline V lookup: CDR1 SGHNT, CDR2 YENEEA. Trimming removed 0 bases at V and 3 bases at J, with 15 bases between.

The chain recombines TRBV18 with TRBJ2-7; D unresolved. Trimming shortened V by 2 bases and J by 0 bases, and 5 bases separated the two germline ends. The CDR3 has 13 residues. The germline V gene encodes CDR1 KGHSH and CDR2 LQKENI. This CDR3 is CASSPTSSYEQYF. Written as DNA, the CDR3 is TGTGCCAGCTCACCAACTTCCTCCTACGAGCAGTACTTC.

Only one count was recorded for this clone. The chain links TRBV28 to TRBJ1-5; D remains ambiguous. CDR3 length equals 19 residues. From germline, CDR1 is MDHEN and CDR2 SYDVKM. Trimming removed 0 bases from V and 0 bases from J, with 18 bases in between. The CDR3 DNA is TGTGCCAGCAGTTTATGGTCCAGGCCCCGTTTCTATAGCAATCAGCCCCAGCATTTT. Translating it yields CASSLWSRPRFYSNQPQHF.

The chain is built from TRBV13 and TRBJ2-1; 9 bases agree with TRBD1. Per the germline V gene, CDR1 is PRHDT and CDR2 is FYEKMQ (reference sequence). Trimming took 6 bases from V and 0 from J; bases not matched to a gene: 12. CDR3 length equals 18 residues. CDR3 sequence reads: CASSSPGQGVSSYNEQFF. DNA for the CDR3: TGTGCCAGCAGTTCTCCGGGACAGGGTGTGAGCTCCTACAATGAGCAGTTCTTC.

In its sample, this clone was seen once. The J gene is TRBJ1-5, the V gene TRBV11-2; TRBD1 matches 7 bases. This CDR3 is built from 15 residues. With 0 bases clipped from V and 7 bases from J, the junction kept 6 bases outside the gene matches. Germline V gene data show CDR1 as SGHAT and CDR2 as FQNNGV. The CDR3 here is CASSLDSRGLQPQHF. CDR3 bases: TGTGCCAGCAGCTTAGATTCCAGGGGGTTGCAGCCCCAGCATTTT.